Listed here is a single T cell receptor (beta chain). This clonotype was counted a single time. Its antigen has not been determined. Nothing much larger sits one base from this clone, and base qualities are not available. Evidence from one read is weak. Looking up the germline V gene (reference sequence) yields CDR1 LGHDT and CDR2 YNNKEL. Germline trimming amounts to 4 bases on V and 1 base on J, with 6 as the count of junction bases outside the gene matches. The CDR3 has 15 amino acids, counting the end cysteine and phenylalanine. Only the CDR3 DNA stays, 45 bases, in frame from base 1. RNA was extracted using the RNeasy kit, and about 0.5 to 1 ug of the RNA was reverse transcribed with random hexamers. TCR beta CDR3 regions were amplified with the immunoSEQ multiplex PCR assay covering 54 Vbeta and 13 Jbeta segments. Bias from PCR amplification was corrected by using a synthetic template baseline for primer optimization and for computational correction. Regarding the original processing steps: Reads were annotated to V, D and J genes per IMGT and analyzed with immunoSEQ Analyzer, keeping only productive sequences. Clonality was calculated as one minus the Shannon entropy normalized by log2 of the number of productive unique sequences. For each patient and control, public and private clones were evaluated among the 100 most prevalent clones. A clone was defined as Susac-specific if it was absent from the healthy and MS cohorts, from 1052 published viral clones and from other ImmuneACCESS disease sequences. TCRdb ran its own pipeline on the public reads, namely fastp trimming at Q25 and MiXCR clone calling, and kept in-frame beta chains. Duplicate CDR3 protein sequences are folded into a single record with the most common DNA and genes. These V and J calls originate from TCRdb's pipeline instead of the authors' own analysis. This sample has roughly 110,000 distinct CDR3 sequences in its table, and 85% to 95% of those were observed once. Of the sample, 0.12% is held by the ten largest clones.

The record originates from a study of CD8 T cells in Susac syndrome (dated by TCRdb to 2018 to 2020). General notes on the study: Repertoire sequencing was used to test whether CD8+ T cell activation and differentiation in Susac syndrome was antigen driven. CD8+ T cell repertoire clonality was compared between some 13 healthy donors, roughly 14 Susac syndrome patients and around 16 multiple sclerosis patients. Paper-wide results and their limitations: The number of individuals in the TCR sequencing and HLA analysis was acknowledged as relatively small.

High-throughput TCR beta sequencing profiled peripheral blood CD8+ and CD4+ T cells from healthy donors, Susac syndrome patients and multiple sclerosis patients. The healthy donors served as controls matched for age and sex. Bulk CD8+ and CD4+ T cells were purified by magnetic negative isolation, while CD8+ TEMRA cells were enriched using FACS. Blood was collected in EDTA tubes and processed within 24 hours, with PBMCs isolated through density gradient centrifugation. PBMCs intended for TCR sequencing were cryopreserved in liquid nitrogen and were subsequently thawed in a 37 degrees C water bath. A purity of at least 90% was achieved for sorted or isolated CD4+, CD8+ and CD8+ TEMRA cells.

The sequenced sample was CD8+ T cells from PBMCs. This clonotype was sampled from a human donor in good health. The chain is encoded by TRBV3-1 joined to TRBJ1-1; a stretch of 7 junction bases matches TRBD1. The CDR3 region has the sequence CASSPTGAWNTEAFF. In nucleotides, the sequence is TGTGCCAGCAGCCCAACAGGGGCATGGAACACTGAAGCTTTCTTT.